This TCR beta chain was documented in a study of T cells in Graves' hyperthyroidism and ophthalmopathy. CDR1 SGHAT and CDR2 FQNNGV come from the germline V gene. The V gene end was trimmed by 2 bases and the J gene end by 9 bases; junction bases not matched to a gene: 8. This CDR3 spans 16 amino acids. Amplification yielded TCR beta CDR3 regions, with RNA transcripts as the source. The primer set for the first-round RT-PCR of the TCR CDR3 was HTBI. In TCRdb, the multiplex PCR reads were re-called with MiXCR into one record per CDR3 protein. The sample yields around 600,000 distinct CDR3 sequences, less than 20% seen once. There are many counts of this clonotype.

The clonotype originates from a woman in her twenties or thirties with Graves' hyperthyroidism. The V and J genes are TRBV11-2 and TRBJ2-1; 12 nucleotides line up with TRBD2. Sequencing was carried out using blood. CDR3 loop: CASSLTRLAGVSEQFF. The CDR3 DNA sequence: TGTGCCAGCAGCTTAACCAGACTAGCGGGAGTCAGTGAGCAGTTCTTC.